The clone carrying this T cell receptor beta chain was counted a few times. What it recognizes is unknown. One end of the junction is discordant with germline, which a read error may explain. Findings and limits, study-wide: Tumor memory CD4+ T cell TCR gene usage clustered with blood and lymph node memory CD4+ cells and lymph node naive CD4+ cells. Greatest tumor Treg TCR overlap was with tumor naive CD4+ cells.

Memory CD4+ T cells were sorted as CD4+CD45RO+CD25- cells. Germline CDR1 reads SQVTM; CDR2 reads ANQGSEA. This CDR3 contains 13 residues. Constant-region reverse primers amplified full-length variable regions, followed by semi-nested Nested Universal Primer A PCR. A single record per CDR3 protein comes from TCRdb applying MiXCR to the 5' RACE reads. The repertoire holds some 64,000 distinct CDR3 sequences, roughly 23% seen once, with approximately 3.1% in the top ten. The chain joins TRBV29-1 to TRBJ1-5; 7 nucleotides agree with TRBD1. The TCR originated in a female donor with breast cancer. Sequencing was performed on memory CD4+ T cells sorted from a lymph node. As to subset: memory CD4+ T cells, CD4+CD45RO+CD25-. This chain's CDR3 is CSVLGQSNQPQRF. DNA of the CDR3: TGCAGCGTTCTGGGACAGAGCAATCAGCCCCAGCGTTTT.